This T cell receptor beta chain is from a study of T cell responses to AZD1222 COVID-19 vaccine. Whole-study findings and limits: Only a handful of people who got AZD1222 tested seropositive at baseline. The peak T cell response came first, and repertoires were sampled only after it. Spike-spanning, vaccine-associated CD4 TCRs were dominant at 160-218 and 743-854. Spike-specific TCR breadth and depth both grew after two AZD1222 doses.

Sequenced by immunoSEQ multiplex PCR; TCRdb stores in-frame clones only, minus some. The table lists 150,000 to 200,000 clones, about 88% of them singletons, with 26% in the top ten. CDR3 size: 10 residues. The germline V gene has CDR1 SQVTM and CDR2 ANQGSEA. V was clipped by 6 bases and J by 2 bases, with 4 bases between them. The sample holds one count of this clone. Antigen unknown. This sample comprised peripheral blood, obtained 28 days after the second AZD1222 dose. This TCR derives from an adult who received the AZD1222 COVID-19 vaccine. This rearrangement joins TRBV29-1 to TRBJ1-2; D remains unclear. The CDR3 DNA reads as TGCAGCGTGGAGAACTATGGCTACACCTTC. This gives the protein CSVENYGYTF. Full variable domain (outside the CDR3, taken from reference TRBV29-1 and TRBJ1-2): SAVISQKPSRDICQRGTSLTIQCQVDSQVTMMFWYRQQPGQSLTLIATANQGSEATYESGFVIDKFPISRPNLTFSTLTVSNMSPEDSSIYLCSVENYGYTFGSGTRLTVV.